These T cell receptor beta chains were read from a single sample in a study of cytomegalovirus exposure and HLA in healthy donors. Libraries were prepared by immunoSEQ multiplex PCR; TCRdb keeps only in-frame clonotypes and omits some of them. The ten most abundant clones cover 2% to 3% of a sample with 130,000 to 150,000 clones. The sequenced material came from PBMCs. These receptors came from a man aged 40-55 years in good health and CMV-seronegative. The CDR3 runs from the conserved cysteine through the conserved F or W. A D gene is named only where the DNA matches it firmly.

D: TRBD1
V: TRBV4-2
J: TRBJ1-2
CDR3: CASSQAGTGAAYGYTF
DNA: TGTGCCAGCAGCCAAGCCGGGACAGGGGCCGCCTATGGCTACACCTTC

D: -
V: TRBV7-3
J: TRBJ1-6
CDR3: CASSLSPQGMGNSPLHF
DNA: TGTGCCAGCAGCTTAAGCCCTCAGGGGATGGGGAATTCACCCCTCCACTTT

D: -
V: TRBV7-9
J: TRBJ1-1
CDR3: CASSPSTGWDTEAFF
DNA: TGTGCCAGCAGCCCCAGTACAGGATGGGACACTGAAGCTTTCTTT

D: TRBD2
V: TRBV4-2
J: TRBJ2-1
CDR3: CASSQGGILAGYNEQFF
DNA: TGTGCCAGCAGCCAAGGGGGGATTCTAGCGGGGTACAATGAGCAGTTCTTC

D: -
V: TRBV7-6
J: TRBJ1-6
CDR3: CASSPDRDSYNSPLHF
DNA: TGTGCCAGCAGCCCCGACCGGGACTCCTATAATTCACCCCTCCACTTT

D: -
V: TRBV6-6
J: TRBJ1-2
CDR3: CASSKDTYGYTF
DNA: TGTGCCAGCAGTAAGGACACCTATGGCTACACCTTC

D: -
V: TRBV23-1
J: TRBJ1-6
CDR3: CASSLPGYGNSPLHF
DNA: TGCGCCAGCAGTCTACCGGGTTACGGGAATTCACCCCTCCACTTT

D: -
V: TRBV9
J: TRBJ2-5
CDR3: CASSVGVQGETQYF
DNA: TGTGCCAGCAGCGTAGGGGTACAGGGCGAGACCCAGTACTTC

D: -
V: TRBV5-1
J: TRBJ2-5
CDR3: CASSFGRAQETQYF
DNA: TGCGCCAGCAGCTTCGGCAGGGCTCAAGAGACCCAGTACTTC

D: TRBD1
V: TRBV10-3
J: TRBJ1-1
CDR3: CAIRRQGGPGGTEAFF
DNA: TGTGCCATCAGAAGACAGGGCGGTCCCGGAGGGACTGAAGCTTTCTTT

D: -
V: TRBV27
J: TRBJ2-5
CDR3: CASTLKWGEQYF
DNA: TGTGCCAGCACCCTGAAATGGGGAGAGCAGTACTTC

D: -
V: TRBV6-5
J: TRBJ2-7
CDR3: CASSYWGREQYF
DNA: TGTGCCAGCAGTTACTGGGGGCGCGAGCAGTACTTC

D: -
V: TRBV7-2
J: TRBJ1-5
CDR3: CASSHGGYGQPQHF
DNA: TGTGCCAGCAGCCACGGAGGTTATGGGCAGCCCCAGCATTTT

D: -
V: TRBV5-4
J: TRBJ2-1
CDR3: CASSFGGTNEQFF
DNA: TGTGCCAGCAGCTTTGGAGGGACCAATGAGCAGTTCTTC

D: TRBD1
V: TRBV7-9
J: TRBJ2-7
CDR3: CASSSDQGTGRPEQYF
DNA: TGTGCCAGCAGCTCCGATCAGGGGACAGGCCGGCCCGAGCAGTACTTC

D: -
V: TRBV18
J: TRBJ2-3
CDR3: CASSTKLDTQYF
DNA: TGTGCCAGCTCCACCAAGCTAGATACGCAGTATTTT

D: -
V: TRBV2
J: TRBJ1-2
CDR3: CASSPVNPYGYTF
DNA: TGTGCCAGCAGTCCTGTTAATCCCTATGGCTACACCTTC

D: TRBD1
V: TRBV15
J: TRBJ1-5
CDR3: CATSRGTGASNQPQHF
DNA: TGTGCCACCAGCAGAGGAACAGGGGCTAGCAATCAGCCCCAGCATTTT

D: -
V: TRBV6-1
J: TRBJ1-5
CDR3: CASSELQGFNQPQHF
DNA: TGTGCCAGCAGTGAATTACAGGGATTTAATCAGCCCCAGCATTTT

D: -
V: TRBV19
J: TRBJ2-5
CDR3: CASSGGSSTTETQYF
DNA: TGTGCCAGCAGTGGAGGATCTAGCACCACGGAGACCCAGTACTTC

D: -
V: TRBV4-1
J: TRBJ1-1
CDR3: CASSQGSIGKGTEAFF
DNA: TGCGCCAGCAGCCAAGGGTCGATCGGGAAGGGCACTGAAGCTTTCTTT

D: -
V: TRBV25-1
J: TRBJ1-3
CDR3: CASSPGAGNTIYF
DNA: TGTGCCAGCAGTCCGGGGGCTGGAAACACCATATATTTT

D: TRBD1
V: TRBV6-5
J: TRBJ2-7
CDR3: CAIRDSHSYEQYF
DNA: TGTGCCATTAGGGACAGCCACTCCTACGAGCAGTACTTC

D: -
V: TRBV7-9
J: TRBJ2-3
CDR3: CASSLGLPMTDTQYF
DNA: TGTGCCAGCAGCTTAGGGCTGCCCATGACAGATACGCAGTATTTT

D: -
V: TRBV2
J: TRBJ2-7
CDR3: CASSERGGSYEQYF
DNA: TGTGCCAGCAGTGAAAGGGGGGGATCCTACGAGCAGTACTTC

D: -
V: TRBV25-1
J: TRBJ1-6
CDR3: CASSDRVWSPLHF
DNA: TGTGCCAGCAGTGACAGGGTATGGTCACCCCTCCACTTT

D: TRBD2
V: TRBV6-6
J: TRBJ2-2
CDR3: CASIPLAGGELFF
DNA: TGTGCCAGCATTCCCCTAGCGGGCGGGGAGCTGTTTTTT

D: TRBD1
V: TRBV5-1
J: TRBJ2-7
CDR3: CASSLGTGGFQTYEQYF
DNA: TGCGCCAGCAGCTTGGGTACAGGGGGCTTCCAAACCTACGAGCAGTACTTC

D: -
V: TRBV7-8
J: TRBJ2-7
CDR3: CASSLVPRPRGEQYF
DNA: TGTGCCAGCAGCTTAGTACCTCGTCCACGAGGCGAGCAGTACTTC

D: -
V: TRBV5-1
J: TRBJ1-5
CDR3: CASSLGAANQPQHF
DNA: TGCGCCAGCAGCTTGGGGGCAGCTAATCAGCCCCAGCATTTT

D: -
V: TRBV7-2
J: TRBJ1-2
CDR3: CASSLESAGEAHHYTF
DNA: TGTGCCAGCAGCTTAGAATCGGCAGGGGAAGCACACCACTACACCTTC

D: -
V: TRBV2
J: TRBJ1-4
CDR3: CASRLEGGTNEKLFF
DNA: TGTGCCAGCAGACTCGAGGGAGGAACTAATGAAAAACTGTTTTTT

D: -
V: TRBV6-6
J: TRBJ1-2
CDR3: CASSYGAGYTF
DNA: TGTGCCAGCAGTTACGGGGCGGGCTACACCTTC

D: TRBD1
V: TRBV11-2
J: TRBJ1-1
CDR3: CASSWGQGNTEAFF
DNA: TGTGCCAGCAGCTGGGGACAGGGGAACACTGAAGCTTTCTTT

D: TRBD1
V: TRBV2
J: TRBJ2-7
CDR3: CASSEAQGALYEQYF
DNA: TGTGCCAGCAGTGAAGCCCAGGGGGCATTATACGAGCAGTACTTC